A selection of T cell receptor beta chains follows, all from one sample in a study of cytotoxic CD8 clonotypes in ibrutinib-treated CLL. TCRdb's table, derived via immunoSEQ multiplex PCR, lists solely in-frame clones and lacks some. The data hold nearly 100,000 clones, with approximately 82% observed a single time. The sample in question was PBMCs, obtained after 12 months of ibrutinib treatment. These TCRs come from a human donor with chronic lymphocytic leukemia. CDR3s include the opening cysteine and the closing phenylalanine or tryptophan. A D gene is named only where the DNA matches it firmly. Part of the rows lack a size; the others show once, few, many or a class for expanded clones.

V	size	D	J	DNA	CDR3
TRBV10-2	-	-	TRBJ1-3	TGCGCCAGCAGTGAGGATGATCCGGCTGGGGCCGGAAACACCATATATTTT	CASSEDDPAGAGNTIYF
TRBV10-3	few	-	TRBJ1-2	TGTGCCATCAAAGGGGGGGCGAGCGGCTACACCTTC	CAIKGGASGYTF
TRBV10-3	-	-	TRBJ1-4	TGTGCCATCAGTCAGGTTGGGGAAAAACTGTTTTTT	CAISQVGEKLFF
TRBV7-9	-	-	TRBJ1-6	TGTGCCAGCAGCTTCGCGATTGATAATTCACCCCTCCACTTT	CASSFAIDNSPLHF
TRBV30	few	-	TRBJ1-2	TGTGCCTGGAGTGTAACGGGCGCTTATGGCTACACCTTC	CAWSVTGAYGYTF
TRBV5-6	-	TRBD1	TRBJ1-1	TGTGCCAGCAGCTGGACAGGGGGCCCTTCGGAAGCTTTCTTT	CASSWTGGPSEAFF
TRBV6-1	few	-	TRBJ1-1	TGTGCCAGCAGCCTACTCGGGAACACTGAAGCTTTCTTT	CASSLLGNTEAFF
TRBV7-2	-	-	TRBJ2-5	TGTGCCAGCAGCTTAGGGGGGATGGCCCAGTACTTC	CASSLGGMAQYF
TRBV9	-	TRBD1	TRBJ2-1	TGTGCCAGCAGCGATCGACAGGGGGATGAGCAGTTCTTC	CASSDRQGDEQFF
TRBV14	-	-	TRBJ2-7	TGTGCCAGCAGCCAAGGCTCGTTCCACGAGCAGTACTTC	CASSQGSFHEQYF
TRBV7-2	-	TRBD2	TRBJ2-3	TGTGCCAGCACCCTAAGCGGGGTTAGCACAGATACGCAGTATTTT	CASTLSGVSTDTQYF
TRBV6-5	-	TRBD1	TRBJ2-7	TGTGCCAGCAGTTCATGGGACAGGGGGATGAAGGAGCAGTACTTC	CASSSWDRGMKEQYF
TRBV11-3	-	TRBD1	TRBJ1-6	TGTGCCAGCAGCTTAGGTTCGGGACAGACAAATTCACCCCTCCACTTT	CASSLGSGQTNSPLHF
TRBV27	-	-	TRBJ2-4	TGTGCCAGCAGCAGGGGATCCAAAAACATTCAGTACTTC	CASSRGSKNIQYF
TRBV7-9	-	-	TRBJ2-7	TGTGCCAGCAGTTCCGTCCAACACTACGAGCAGTACTTC	CASSSVQHYEQYF
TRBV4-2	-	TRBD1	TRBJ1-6	TGTGCCAGCAGCCGAGAAATCACAGGGGACGGTTCACCCCTCCACTTT	CASSREITGDGSPLHF
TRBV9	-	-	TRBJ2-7	TGTGCCAGCACCGTGACAGGCCTCTACGAGCAGTACTTC	CASTVTGLYEQYF
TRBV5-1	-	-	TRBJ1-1	TGCGCCAGCAGCTTTAGCCGGGGCGGATTTGCCACTGAAGCTTTCTTT	CASSFSRGGFATEAFF
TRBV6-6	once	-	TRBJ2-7	TGTGCCAGCAAACGGACAGAGCGTTCCTACGAGCAGTACTTC	CASKRTERSYEQYF
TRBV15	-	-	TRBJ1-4	TGTGCCACTCGGGGTGGGGGAACTAATGAAAAACTGTTTTTT	CATRGGGTNEKLFF
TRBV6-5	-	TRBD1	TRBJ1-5	TGTGCCAGCACCCATCAGACAGGGGGCAATCAGCCCCAGCATTTT	CASTHQTGGNQPQHF
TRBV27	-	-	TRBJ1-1	TGTGCCAGCAGTCCCCCCCCAGGGAACACTGAAGCTTTCTTT	CASSPPPGNTEAFF
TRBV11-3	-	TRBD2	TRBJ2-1	TGTGCCAGCAGCTCCAACCGTGGACTAGCGGGGGGGTCTGAGCAGTTCTTC	CASSSNRGLAGGSEQFF